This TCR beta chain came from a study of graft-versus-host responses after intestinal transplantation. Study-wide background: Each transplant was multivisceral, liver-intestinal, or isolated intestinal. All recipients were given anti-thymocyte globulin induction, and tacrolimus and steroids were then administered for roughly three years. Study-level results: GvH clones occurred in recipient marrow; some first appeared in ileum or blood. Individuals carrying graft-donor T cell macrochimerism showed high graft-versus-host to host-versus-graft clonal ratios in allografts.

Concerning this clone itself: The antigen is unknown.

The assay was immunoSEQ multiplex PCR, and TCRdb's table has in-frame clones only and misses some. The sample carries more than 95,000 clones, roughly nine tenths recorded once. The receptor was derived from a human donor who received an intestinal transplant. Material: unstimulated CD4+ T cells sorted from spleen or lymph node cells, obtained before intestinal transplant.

CDR3 region: CAWSQGPTDTQYF. The CDR3 bases are TGTGCCTGGAGTCAGGGACCCACAGATACGCAGTATTTT. The gene calls are TRBV30 and TRBJ2-3; D might be TRBD1 or TRBD2, each matching 5 bases. V was pared by 2 bases and J by 2 bases, with 8 bases between. The CDR3 runs 13 residues. Germline V CDR1 and CDR2: GTSNPN, SVGIG (reference sequence).